This is a list of T cell receptor beta chains from one sample in a study of T-cell memory formation after mild COVID-19. One entry per CDR3 protein, called by TCRdb with MiXCR from the 5' RACE reads. Here the sample spans roughly 120,000 distinct CDR3 sequences, about a sixth being singletons. The specimen was PBMCs or a T cell subset sorted from them (not recorded which). Receptors originate from an adult woman who had mild COVID-19 (a few samples of this study predate the infection). Cell type and time point are not known. CDR3s include the opening cysteine and the closing phenylalanine or tryptophan. The D gene is left open where the match is weak. A clone size is listed for some rows: how often the clone was seen (once, few, many), or a class if it is expanded.

TRBJ2-3	-	-	TRBV7-8	TGTGCCAGCAGCCCGCGGCGGCAATGGGGTAGCACAGATACGCAGTATTTT	CASSPRRQWGSTDTQYF
TRBJ2-1	-	-	TRBV19	TGTGCCAGTAGTATAGGTTTTTGGGACAATGAGCAGTTCTTC	CASSIGFWDNEQFF
TRBJ2-2	-	few	TRBV9	TGTGCCAGCAGCGTAGAACAGGTGAACACCGGGGAGCTGTTTTTT	CASSVEQVNTGELFF
TRBJ2-1	-	few	TRBV12-2	TGTGCAAGTCGCTTAATTTGGACCGGACTAGCGGGGGGGAACCCCCATGAGCAGTTCTTC	CASRLIWTGLAGGNPHEQFF
TRBJ2-7	-	-	TRBV9	TGTGCCAGCAGCGTAGTTGGGGGGAACGAGCAGTACTTC	CASSVVGGNEQYF
TRBJ1-6	-	few	TRBV11-1	TGTGCCAGCAGCCCGGACAGAAATTATAATTCACCCCTCCACTTT	CASSPDRNYNSPLHF
TRBJ2-1	TRBD2	-	TRBV18	TGTGCCAGCTCAACCCTCGGGACTAGCGGGAGAAGGGAGCAGTTCTTC	CASSTLGTSGRREQFF
TRBJ2-4	-	-	TRBV4-3	TGCGCCAGCAGCCAAGATGTGGATTTGCGGTTAGCCAAAAACATTCAGTACTTC	CASSQDVDLRLAKNIQYF
TRBJ2-7	TRBD1	-	TRBV7-6	TGTGCCAGCAGCCCAGAAGGGGGCCGTCTGGCCGAGCAGTACTTC	CASSPEGGRLAEQYF
TRBJ2-7	-	-	TRBV20-1	TGCAGTGCGTTCCGGGACGTGAGCTCCTACGAGCAGTACTTC	CSAFRDVSSYEQYF
TRBJ2-1	-	many	TRBV10-2	TGCGCCAGCAGTGTGTCTCAAGAATACAATGAGCAGTTCTTC	CASSVSQEYNEQFF
TRBJ1-4	-	few	TRBV20-1	TGCAGTGCTGGTCGACAGGAGGAAAAACTGTTTTTT	CSAGRQEEKLFF
TRBJ2-5	TRBD1	few	TRBV24-1	TGTGCCACCAGTGACCAGGACAGGGTCCAAGAGACCCAGTACTTC	CATSDQDRVQETQYF
TRBJ2-3	TRBD2	-	TRBV3-1	TGTGCCAGCAGCCAAGGCCACACGGAGCGGGAGGCGGTAGATACGCAGTATTTT	CASSQGHTEREAVDTQYF
TRBJ2-7	TRBD2	many	TRBV12-3/TRBV12-4	TGTGCCAGCAGTTTCTTCCCGCGGGGGGGCCCCGAGCAGTACTTC	CASSFFPRGGPEQYF
TRBJ1-2	TRBD1	few	TRBV15	TGTGCCACCAGCTACGCGCTAACAGGGGGCTGGGGCTACACCTTC	CATSYALTGGWGYTF
TRBJ2-3	-	few	TRBV6-4	TGTGCCAGCAGTGACTCGAGGGTAGGGGATGCAGATACGCAGTATTTT	CASSDSRVGDADTQYF
TRBJ2-2	-	few	TRBV12-3/TRBV12-4	TGTGCCAGCAGTTTGAGTGGGTGGGACACCGGGGAGCTGTTTTTT	CASSLSGWDTGELFF
TRBJ1-1	TRBD1	-	TRBV7-2	TGTGCCAGCACCGTACTCAGGGGGACTGAAGCTTTATTT	CASTVLRGTEALF
TRBJ2-3	-	few	TRBV4-1	TGCGCCAGCAGCCAAGTCCCCAGACAACGAGATACGCAGTATTTT	CASSQVPRQRDTQYF
TRBJ2-1	-	few	TRBV7-6	TGTGCCAGCAGAGGAGGACCGACAAATGAGCAGTTCTTC	CASRGGPTNEQFF
TRBJ2-1	TRBD2	few	TRBV5-1	TGCGCCAGCAGCTTGCAGGGCGGGGGGAATGAGCAGTTCTTC	CASSLQGGGNEQFF
TRBJ2-2	-	-	TRBV15	TGTGCCACCAGCAGCGGAGAACAGGGAATCACCGGGGAGCTGTTTTTT	CATSSGEQGITGELFF
TRBJ1-1	-	few	TRBV20-1	TGCAGTGCCGGAGTGACAGCTTTGAACACTGAAGCTTTCTTT	CSAGVTALNTEAFF
TRBJ2-7	TRBD2	-	TRBV25-1	TGTGCCAGCAGTGAATTTGCCCCGGGACTAGAATACGAGCAGTACTTC	CASSEFAPGLEYEQYF
TRBJ2-3	TRBD1	few	TRBV3-1	TGTGCCAGCAGCCCAGGACAGGGTGTTTACACAGATACGCAGTATTTT	CASSPGQGVYTDTQYF
TRBJ1-2	-	-	TRBV19	TGTGCCAGTAGAGGGCTACAGGGTGGATATGGCTACACCTTC	CASRGLQGGYGYTF
TRBJ2-2	-	few	TRBV29-1	TGCAGCGTTGATGGTGGCGGAATGAACACCGGGGAGCTGTTTTTT	CSVDGGGMNTGELFF
TRBJ1-4	-	-	TRBV7-9	TGTGCCAGCAGCTTCCCAACTAATGAAAAACTGTTTTTT	CASSFPTNEKLFF
TRBJ2-1	TRBD2	few	TRBV11-2	TGTGCCAGCAGCCGACTAGCAAATGAGCAGTTCTTC	CASSRLANEQFF
TRBJ1-1	-	once	TRBV25-1	TGTGCCAGCAGTTTGATCACTGAAGCTTTCTTT	CASSLITEAFF
TRBJ2-5	-	-	TRBV4-2	TGTGCCAGCAGCACCTCAACCCGGGGACCTCGAGAAGAGACCCAGTACTTC	CASSTSTRGPREETQYF
TRBJ2-7	TRBD2	once	TRBV7-9	TGTGCCAGCAGCGTGACTAGCAGCGAGCAGTACTTC	CASSVTSSEQYF
TRBJ2-1	TRBD2	few	TRBV3-1	TGTGCCAGCAGCCCCCCGGGGAGGGTCCGCAATGAGCAGTTCTTC	CASSPPGRVRNEQFF
TRBJ1-2	-	few	TRBV27	TGTGCCACGCCATATCACCTAGCGGGGGATGGCTACACCTTC	CATPYHLAGDGYTF
TRBJ2-7	TRBD1	-	TRBV4-1	TGCGCCAGCAGCACGGGACAGACCTACGAGCAGTACTTC	CASSTGQTYEQYF
TRBJ2-1	TRBD2	-	TRBV5-1	TGCGCCAGCAGCTTACCGGGACTAGCGGACTACAATGAGAAGTTCTTC	CASSLPGLADYNEKFF
TRBJ2-3	-	few	TRBV21-1	TGTGCCAGCAGCAAAGGGGGAGATACGCAGTATTTT	CASSKGGDTQYF
TRBJ2-7	-	few	TRBV4-1	TGCGCCAGCAGCGGGGGGTTTCGCTACGAGCAGTACTTC	CASSGGFRYEQYF
TRBJ1-5	-	-	TRBV7-2	TGTGCAAGCAGCTTAGAAAACACCGCGTTCAATCAGCCCCAGCATTTT	CASSLENTAFNQPQHF
TRBJ2-1	TRBD2	-	TRBV4-1	TGCGCCAGCAGCTCCTATGCGCGGGAGGGAGGGGACAATGAGCAGTTCTTC	CASSSYAREGGDNEQFF
TRBJ1-5	-	few	TRBV12-3/TRBV12-4	TGTGCCAGCAGTTATTCGGGAGGATATAGCAATCAGCCCCAGCATTTT	CASSYSGGYSNQPQHF
TRBJ1-2	TRBD1	-	TRBV7-2	TGTGCCAGCAGCCCTAGGGGACAGCAGCGTGGCTACACCTTC	CASSPRGQQRGYTF
TRBJ2-6	-	-	TRBV27	TGTGCCAGCAGTCGTGACGGGGCCAACGTCCTGACTTTC	CASSRDGANVLTF
TRBJ1-2	TRBD1	few	TRBV7-2	TGTGCCAGCAGCTTAAGGACAGGGGGCGTTTATGGCTACACCTTC	CASSLRTGGVYGYTF
TRBJ2-5	TRBD2	few	TRBV7-6	TGTGCCAGCAGCTTAGGTGGACTAGAGATGGAGACCCAGTACTTC	CASSLGGLEMETQYF
TRBJ2-7	TRBD1	once	TRBV2	TGTGCCAGCAGTGAATACAGGGGGCTCGAGCAGTACTTC	CASSEYRGLEQYF
TRBJ2-2	-	few	TRBV30	TGTGCCTGGACCCTCTGGGGGGTGTCCACCGGGGAGCTGTTTTTT	CAWTLWGVSTGELFF
TRBJ1-5	TRBD1	few	TRBV30	TGTGCCTGGAGTCGAACAGGGGCCCCTCAGCCCCAGCATTTT	CAWSRTGAPQPQHF
TRBJ2-7	TRBD1	-	TRBV6-6	TGTGCCAGCACATCCCACGGGACAGGGAACCCGTGGGAGCAGTACTTC	CASTSHGTGNPWEQYF
TRBJ2-1	TRBD2	few	TRBV12-3/TRBV12-4	TGTGCCAGCAGTTTTCTAGCGGGAGTCGGCGACAATGAGCAGTTCTTC	CASSFLAGVGDNEQFF
TRBJ1-3	-	-	TRBV12-3/TRBV12-4	TGTGCCAGCAGTTTTCGGGACTCTGGAAACACCATATATTTT	CASSFRDSGNTIYF
TRBJ2-2	-	few	TRBV6-2/TRBV6-3	TGTGCCAGCAGTTTTGGCGGGGAGCTGTTTTTT	CASSFGGELFF
TRBJ1-6	-	few	TRBV4-3	TGCGCCAGCAGCCAGGCGAGTTCACCCCTCCACTTT	CASSQASSPLHF
TRBJ2-7	-	few	TRBV21-1	TGTGCCAAGACCTGGGGAGGGATCGAGCAGTACTTC	CAKTWGGIEQYF
TRBJ2-1	-	once	TRBV7-9	TGTGCCAGCACCCCACTCCGGGACGTAGTGAGCAATGAGCAGTTCTTC	CASTPLRDVVSNEQFF
TRBJ2-3	-	-	TRBV13	TGTGCCAGCAGCTTAGGCGGACAAACTAGCACAGATACGCAGTATTTT	CASSLGGQTSTDTQYF